This T cell receptor beta chain was captured by sequencing in a study of T cell repertoires in cytomegalovirus infection. V was clipped by 11 bases and J by 4 bases, with 14 bases between them. Germline loops: CDR1 MDHEN, CDR2 SYDVKM. The CDR3 has 12 amino acids. TCRdb fed the reads into MiXCR, producing one record per CDR3 protein. The table records tens of thousands of distinct CDR3 sequences, 20% to 30% of them present only once. Points on this clonotype: Its target is not known.

V is TRBV28 and J is TRBJ1-2; the D is unclear. The TCR was taken from a human donor in good health (CMV status not recorded). Some clones in this sample may be carry-over from other donors' samples. The specimen comprised CD8+ T cells from cultured PBMCs, sampled from culture after CMV antigen stimulation. CDR3 sequence reads: CAASVQVYGYTF. As DNA, the CDR3 is TGTGCCGCGAGTGTTCAGGTCTATGGCTACACCTTC.